This T cell receptor beta chain was identified in a study of cytomegalovirus exposure and HLA in healthy donors. Overall study context: Most genotyped donors, approximately 77% of fewer than 400, had Caucasian-associated genetic ancestry.

As to this clone: Its antigen is still unknown.

Study outcomes and limitations: A later analysis by the authors found several of the most significant clusters apparently linked to common viral pathogens. Available immune exposure information covered CMV serostatus only.

Germline assignment: CDR1 MNHEY and CDR2 SMNVEV (reference sequence). V shed 3 bases and J shed 5 bases, with 10 bases lying between them. CDR3 length: 13 amino acids. Everyone who donated was a healthy bone marrow donor. 13 Jbeta primers and 60 Vbeta primers were used for the PCR. Here immunoSEQ multiplex PCR was the method, and the copy in TCRdb shows in-frame clones only, minus some. Of more than 80,000 clones in the sample, 65% to 80% were seen once. This TCR was sampled from a woman aged 45 to 65 in good health and CMV-seropositive. Sequenced input: PBMCs. The chain uses TRBV27 and TRBJ2-5; D ambiguous. The CDR3 coding sequence is TGTGCCAGCAGTTTCCTCCCTAGGGAGACCCAGTACTTC. Translation: CASSFLPRETQYF.